The T cell receptor beta chain described here comes from a study of molecular identifiers for immune sequencing clone quantification. As for the study in general: The replicate experiment used RNA from 20,000 or 100,000 naive CD8 cells. This RNA was split into five aliquots, and four of them were sequenced.

In its sample, this clonotype was seen many times. Its antigen is still unknown. Methods described previously were used for bulk TCR libraries, and listed TCR primers were applied. Using its own MiXCR run on the PCR reads, TCRdb lists one record per CDR3 protein. The sample yields roughly 630,000 distinct CDR3 sequences, about 25% seen once. The CDR3 extends over 15 amino acids. V was trimmed by 1 base and J by 0 bases, leaving 9 bases between them. CDR1 and CDR2 from the germline V gene are SGHDN and FVKESK. Findings and caveats of the study: The share of molecules held by clones above 20 RNA copies was over 97% in effector cells and under 1% in naive cells.

The TCR originated in a human donor in good health. Some libraries in this study had Jurkat cell RNA spiked in. The sample consisted of naive CD8+ T cells from blood, with Jurkat cell RNA spiked in. Subset indicated: FACS-sorted CD8+CD4-CCR7+CD45RA+ naive T cells. J is TRBJ1-1 and V is TRBV14; D gene ambiguous. The CDR3, as DNA: TGTGCCAGCAGCCAAGTCCCAGATGTGAACACTGAAGCTTTCTTT. Its translation is CASSQVPDVNTEAFF.